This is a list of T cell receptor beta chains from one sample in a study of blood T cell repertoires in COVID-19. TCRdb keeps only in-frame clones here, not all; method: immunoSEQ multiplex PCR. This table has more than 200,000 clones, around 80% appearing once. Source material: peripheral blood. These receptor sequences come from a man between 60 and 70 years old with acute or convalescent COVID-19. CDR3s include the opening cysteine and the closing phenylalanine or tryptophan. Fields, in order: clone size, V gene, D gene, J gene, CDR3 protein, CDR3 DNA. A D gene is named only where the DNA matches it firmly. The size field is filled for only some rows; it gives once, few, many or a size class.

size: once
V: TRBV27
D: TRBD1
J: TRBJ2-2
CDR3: CASGQRTGGINTGELFF
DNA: TGTGCCAGCGGACAGCGGACAGGGGGCATAAACACCGGGGAGCTGTTTTTT

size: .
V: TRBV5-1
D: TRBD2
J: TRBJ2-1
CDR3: CASSLLLAGKDNEQFF
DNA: TGCGCCAGCAGCTTACTACTAGCGGGAAAGGACAATGAGCAGTTCTTC

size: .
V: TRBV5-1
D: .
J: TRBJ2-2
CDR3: CASSLDGISNTGELFF
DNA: TGCGCCAGCAGCTTGGATGGCATCTCGAACACCGGGGAGCTGTTTTTT

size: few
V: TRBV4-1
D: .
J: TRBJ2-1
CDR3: CASSQANYEQFF
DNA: TGCGCCAGCAGCCAAGCAAATTATGAGCAGTTCTTC

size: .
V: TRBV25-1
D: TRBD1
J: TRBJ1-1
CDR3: CASSESGGFTEAFF
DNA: TGTGCCAGCAGTGAATCAGGGGGCTTCACTGAAGCTTTCTTT

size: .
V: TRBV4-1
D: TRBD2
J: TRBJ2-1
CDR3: CASSQETRTSGYNEQFF
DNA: TGCGCCAGCAGCCAAGAAACAAGGACTAGCGGCTACAATGAGCAGTTCTTC

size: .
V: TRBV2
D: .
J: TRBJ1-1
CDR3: CASRTESNTEAFF
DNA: TGTGCCAGCAGGACAGAATCGAACACTGAAGCTTTCTTT

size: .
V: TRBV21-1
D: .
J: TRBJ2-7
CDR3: CASSKVSELPIYEQYF
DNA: TGTGCCAGCAGCAAAGTAAGTGAGCTGCCTATTTACGAGCAGTACTTC

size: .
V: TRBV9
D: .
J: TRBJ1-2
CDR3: CASSEGGAGNYGYTF
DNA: TGTGCCAGCAGCGAGGGAGGGGCCGGGAACTATGGCTACACCTTC

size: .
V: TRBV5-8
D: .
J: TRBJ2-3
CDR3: CASSLYGGTDTQYF
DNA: TGTGCCAGCAGCTTGTACGGGGGCACAGATACGCAGTATTTT

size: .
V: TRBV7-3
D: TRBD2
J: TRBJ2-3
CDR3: CASSPRGGTPNTQYF
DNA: TGTGCCAGCAGCCCCCGCGGGGGTACGCCCAATACGCAGTATTTT

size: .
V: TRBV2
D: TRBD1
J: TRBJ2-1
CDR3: CASSGRAQGAYNEQFF
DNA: TGTGCCAGCAGTGGTCGGGCACAGGGGGCCTACAATGAGCAGTTCTTC

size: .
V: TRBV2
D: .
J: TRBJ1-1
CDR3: CASLDGRGTEAFF
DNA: TGTGCCAGCCTGGACGGGAGAGGCACTGAAGCTTTCTTT

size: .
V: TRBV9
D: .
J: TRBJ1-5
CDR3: CASSVGPENQPQHF
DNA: TGTGCCAGCAGCGTAGGTCCAGAAAATCAGCCCCAGCATTTT

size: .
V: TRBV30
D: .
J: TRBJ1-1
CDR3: CAWSVLLNTEAFF
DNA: TGTGCCTGGAGTGTACTCTTGAACACTGAAGCTTTCTTT

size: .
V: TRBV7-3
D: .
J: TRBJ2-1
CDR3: CASSLGVIDYNEQFF
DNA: TGTGCCAGCAGCCTAGGAGTAATAGACTACAATGAGCAGTTCTTC

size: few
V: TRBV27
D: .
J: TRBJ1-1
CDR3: CASSSPVKNTEAFF
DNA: TGTGCCAGCAGTTCCCCGGTCAAGAACACTGAAGCTTTCTTT

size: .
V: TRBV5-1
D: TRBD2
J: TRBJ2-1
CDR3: CASSFPSGGGRSYNEQFF
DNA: TGCGCCAGCAGCTTCCCTTCTGGCGGGGGAAGGTCCTACAATGAGCAGTTCTTC

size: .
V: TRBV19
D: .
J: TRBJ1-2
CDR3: CASSMRRQGGHGYTF
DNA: TGTGCCAGTAGTATGAGGCGGCAGGGAGGTCATGGCTACACCTTC

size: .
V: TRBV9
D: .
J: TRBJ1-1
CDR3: CASSVTGQNTEAFF
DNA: TGTGCCAGCAGCGTAACGGGACAGAACACTGAAGCTTTCTTT

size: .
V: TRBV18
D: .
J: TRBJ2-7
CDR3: CASSSMNYEQYF
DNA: TGTGCCAGCTCATCTATGAACTACGAGCAGTACTTC

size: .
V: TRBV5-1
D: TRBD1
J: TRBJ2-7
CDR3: CASSSGRGQGRSYEQYF
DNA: TGCGCCAGCAGTAGTGGCCGGGGACAGGGCCGCTCCTACGAGCAGTACTTC

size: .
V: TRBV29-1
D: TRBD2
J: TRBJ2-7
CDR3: CSARTSGGSYEQYF
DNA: TGCAGCGCTCGGACTAGCGGGGGCTCCTACGAGCAGTACTTC

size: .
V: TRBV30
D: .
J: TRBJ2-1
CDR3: CAWSVSGHTGEQFF
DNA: TGTGCCTGGAGTGTCTCAGGACATACCGGTGAGCAGTTCTTC

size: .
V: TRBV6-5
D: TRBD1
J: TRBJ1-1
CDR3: CATREQLMTGPEAFF
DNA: TGTGCCACCCGAGAACAGTTAATGACAGGGCCCGAAGCTTTCTTT

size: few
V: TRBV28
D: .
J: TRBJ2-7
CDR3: CASSPDRPSYEQYF
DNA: TGTGCCAGCAGCCCGGACAGACCCTCCTACGAGCAGTACTTC

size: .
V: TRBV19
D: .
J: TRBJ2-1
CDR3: CASSLQQGIGNEQFF
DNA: TGTGCCAGTAGTCTACAGCAGGGTATAGGGAATGAGCAGTTCTTC

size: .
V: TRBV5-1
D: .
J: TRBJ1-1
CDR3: CASSPQENTEAFF
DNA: TGCGCCAGCAGCCCCCAGGAGAACACTGAAGCTTTCTTT

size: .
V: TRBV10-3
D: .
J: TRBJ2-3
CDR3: CAISDTRVIVNTQYF
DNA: TGTGCCATCAGTGATACCCGGGTTATCGTGAATACGCAGTATTTT

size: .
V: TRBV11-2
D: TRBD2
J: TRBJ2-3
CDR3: CASSPRTSGDTQYF
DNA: TGTGCCAGCAGCCCACGGACTAGCGGGGATACGCAGTATTTT

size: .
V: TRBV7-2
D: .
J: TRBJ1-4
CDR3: CASSLATDEKLFF
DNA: TGTGCCAGCAGCTTAGCGACAGACGAAAAACTGTTTTTT

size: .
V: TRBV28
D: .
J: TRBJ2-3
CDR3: CASSLSVAGSDTQYF
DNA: TGTGCCAGCAGTTTAAGTGTAGCCGGTTCAGATACGCAGTATTTT

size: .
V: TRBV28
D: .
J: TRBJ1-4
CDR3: CASSSLGAPNEKLFF
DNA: TGTGCCAGCAGTTCCCTGGGGGCCCCGAACGAAAAACTGTTTTTT

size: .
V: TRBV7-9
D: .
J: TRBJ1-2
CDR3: CASSLARSNYGYTF
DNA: TGTGCCAGCAGCTTAGCGAGGAGTAACTATGGCTACACCTTC

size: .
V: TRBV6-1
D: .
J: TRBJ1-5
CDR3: CASSEASTVNQPQHF
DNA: TGTGCCAGCAGTGAAGCTTCTACAGTCAATCAGCCCCAGCATTTT

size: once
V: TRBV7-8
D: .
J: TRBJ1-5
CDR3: CASSPGRVSNQPQHF
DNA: TGTGCCAGCAGCCCCGGGCGGGTTAGCAATCAGCCCCAGCATTTT

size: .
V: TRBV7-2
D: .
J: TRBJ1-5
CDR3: CASSSSGGNQPQHF
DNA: TGTGCCAGCAGCTCCTCAGGGGGCAATCAGCCCCAGCATTTT

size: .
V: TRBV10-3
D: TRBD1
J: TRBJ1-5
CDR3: CAISEWGTGDQPQHF
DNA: TGTGCCATCAGTGAGTGGGGGACAGGGGATCAGCCCCAGCATTTT

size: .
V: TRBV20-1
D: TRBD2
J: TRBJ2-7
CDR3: CSASSGSSYEQYF
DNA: TGCAGTGCTAGTAGCGGGTCCTCCTACGAGCAGTACTTC

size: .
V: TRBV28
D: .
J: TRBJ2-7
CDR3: CASSLGGGYEQYF
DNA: TGTGCCAGCAGTTTAGGTGGGGGGTACGAGCAGTACTTC

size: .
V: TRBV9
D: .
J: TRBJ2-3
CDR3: CASSPHGQGTDTQYF
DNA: TGTGCCAGCAGCCCACATGGTCAGGGAACAGATACGCAGTATTTT

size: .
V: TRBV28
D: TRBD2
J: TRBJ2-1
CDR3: CASRRGTSSYNEQFF
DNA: TGTGCCAGCAGGCGGGGGACTAGCAGCTACAATGAGCAGTTCTTC

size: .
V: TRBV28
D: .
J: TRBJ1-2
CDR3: CASSLFGRFSNYGYTF
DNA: TGTGCCAGCAGTTTATTTGGTCGGTTTTCTAACTATGGCTACACCTTC

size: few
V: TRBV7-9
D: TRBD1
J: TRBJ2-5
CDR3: CASSLERQGTQYF
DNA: TGTGCCAGCAGCTTAGAGCGACAGGGGACCCAGTACTTC

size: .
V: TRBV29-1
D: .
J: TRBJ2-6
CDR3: CSVSQGSGANVLTF
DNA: TGCAGCGTATCACAGGGTTCTGGGGCCAACGTCCTGACTTTC

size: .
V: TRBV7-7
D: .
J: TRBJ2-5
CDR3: CASSLYLQETQYF
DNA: TGTGCTAGCAGCTTGTACTTACAAGAGACCCAGTACTTC